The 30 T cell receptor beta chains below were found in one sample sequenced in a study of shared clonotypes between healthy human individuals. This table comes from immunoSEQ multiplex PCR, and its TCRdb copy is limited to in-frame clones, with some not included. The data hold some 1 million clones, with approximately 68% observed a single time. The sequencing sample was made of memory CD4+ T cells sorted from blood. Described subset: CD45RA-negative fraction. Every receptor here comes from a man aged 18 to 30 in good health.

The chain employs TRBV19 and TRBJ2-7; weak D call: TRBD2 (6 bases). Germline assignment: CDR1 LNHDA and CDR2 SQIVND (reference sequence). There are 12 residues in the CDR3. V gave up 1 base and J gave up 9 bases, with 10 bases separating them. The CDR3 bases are TGTGCCAGTAGTATAGGGGACTCTCGGCAGTACTTC. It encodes CASSIGDSRQYF.

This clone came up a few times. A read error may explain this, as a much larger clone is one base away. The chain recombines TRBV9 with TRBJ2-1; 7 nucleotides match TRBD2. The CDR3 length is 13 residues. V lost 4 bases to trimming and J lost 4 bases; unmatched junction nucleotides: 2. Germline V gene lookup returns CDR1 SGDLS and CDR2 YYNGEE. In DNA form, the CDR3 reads TGTGCCAGCAGCCTAGCGGAGTACAATGAGCAGTTCTTC. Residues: CASSLAEYNEQFF.

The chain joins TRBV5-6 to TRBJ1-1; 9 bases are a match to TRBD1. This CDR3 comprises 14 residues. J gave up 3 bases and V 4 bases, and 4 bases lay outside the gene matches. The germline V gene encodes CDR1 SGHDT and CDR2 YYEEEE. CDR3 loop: CASSRRDRDTEAFF. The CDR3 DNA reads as TGTGCCAGCAGCAGGAGGGACAGGGACACTGAAGCTTTCTTT.

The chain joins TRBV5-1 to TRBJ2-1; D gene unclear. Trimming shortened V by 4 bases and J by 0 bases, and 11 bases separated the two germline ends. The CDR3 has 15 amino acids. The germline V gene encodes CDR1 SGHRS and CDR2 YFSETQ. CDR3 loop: CASSRDGSSYNEQFF. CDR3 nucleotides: TGCGCCAGCAGCCGCGATGGTAGCTCCTACAATGAGCAGTTCTTC.

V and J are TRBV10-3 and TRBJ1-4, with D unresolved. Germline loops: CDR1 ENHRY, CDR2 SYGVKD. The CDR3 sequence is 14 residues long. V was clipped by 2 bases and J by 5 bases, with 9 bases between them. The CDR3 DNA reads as TGTGCCATCAGTGAGAAAGCCGGCAATGAAAAACTGTTTTTT. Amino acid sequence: CAISEKAGNEKLFF.

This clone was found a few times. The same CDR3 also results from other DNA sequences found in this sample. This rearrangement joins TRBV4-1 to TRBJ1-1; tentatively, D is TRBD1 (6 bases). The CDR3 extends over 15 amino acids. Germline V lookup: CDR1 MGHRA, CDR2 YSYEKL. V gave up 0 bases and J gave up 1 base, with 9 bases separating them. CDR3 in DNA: TGCGCCAGCAGCCAAGAGGGGGCACAGAACACTGAAGCTTTCTTT. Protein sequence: CASSQEGAQNTEAFF.

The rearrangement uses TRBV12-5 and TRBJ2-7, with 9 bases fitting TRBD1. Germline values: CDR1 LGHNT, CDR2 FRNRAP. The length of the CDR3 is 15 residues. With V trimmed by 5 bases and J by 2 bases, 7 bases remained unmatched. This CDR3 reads CASGPAGTGTYEQYF. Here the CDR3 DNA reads TGTGCTAGTGGTCCAGCCGGGACAGGGACCTACGAGCAGTACTTC.

The CDR3 DNA sequence: TGTGCCACCAGCAGAGGAGCTAGTATTATACAGTATCGGAGGGGCGCGGACACCGGGGAGCTGTTTTTT. Its translation is CATSRGASIIQYRRGADTGELFF. The chain links TRBV15 to TRBJ2-2, with TRBD2 as a possible D gene (6 bases). Germline-derived CDR1 and CDR2 are LNHNV and YYDKDF (reference sequence). V was trimmed by 1 base and J by 3 bases, leaving 33 bases between them. CDR3 length: 23 residues.

CDR3 amino acids: CASSVAGQGFNEKLFF. CDR3 DNA sequence: TGTGCCAGCAGCGTAGCGGGACAGGGGTTTAATGAAAAACTGTTTTTT. The genes are TRBV9 and TRBJ1-4, with TRBD1 matching 10 bases. Germline CDR1 reads SGDLS; CDR2 reads YYNGEE. J gave up 4 bases and V 0 bases, and 3 bases lay outside the gene matches. This CDR3 has 16 residues.

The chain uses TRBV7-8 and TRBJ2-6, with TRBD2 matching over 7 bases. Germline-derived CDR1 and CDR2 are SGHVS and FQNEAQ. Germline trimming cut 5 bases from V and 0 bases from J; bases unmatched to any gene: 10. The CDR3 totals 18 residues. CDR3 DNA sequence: TGTGCCAGCAGCATGGAGGGAGGGAGATACTCTGGGGCCAACGTCCTGACTTTC. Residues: CASSMEGGRYSGANVLTF.

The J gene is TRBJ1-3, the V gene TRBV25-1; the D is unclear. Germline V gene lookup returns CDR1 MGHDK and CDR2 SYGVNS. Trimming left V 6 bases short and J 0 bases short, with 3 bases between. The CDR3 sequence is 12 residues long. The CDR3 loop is CASRDSGNTIYF. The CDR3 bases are TGTGCCAGCAGGGACTCTGGAAACACCATATATTTT.

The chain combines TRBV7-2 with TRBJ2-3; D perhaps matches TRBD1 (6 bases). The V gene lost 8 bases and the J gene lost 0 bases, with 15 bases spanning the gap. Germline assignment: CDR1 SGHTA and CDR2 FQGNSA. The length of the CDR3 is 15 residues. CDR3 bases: TGTGCCAGCGGACCGGACAGACAAAGCACAGATACGCAGTATTTT. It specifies CASGPDRQSTDTQYF.

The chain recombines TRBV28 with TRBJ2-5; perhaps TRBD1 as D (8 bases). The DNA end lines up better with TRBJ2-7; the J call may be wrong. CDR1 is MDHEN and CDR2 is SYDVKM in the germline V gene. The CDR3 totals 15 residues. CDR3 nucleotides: TGTGCCAGCAGCCGGACAGGGCCGGGGGGCTACGAGCAGTACTTC. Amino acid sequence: CASSRTGPGGYEQYF.

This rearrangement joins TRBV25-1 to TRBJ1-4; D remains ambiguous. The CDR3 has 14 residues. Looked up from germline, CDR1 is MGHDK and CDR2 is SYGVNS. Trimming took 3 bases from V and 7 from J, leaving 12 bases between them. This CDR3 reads CASSDVDGAEKLFF. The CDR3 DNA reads TGTGCCAGCAGTGACGTGGACGGTGCTGAAAAACTGTTTTTT.

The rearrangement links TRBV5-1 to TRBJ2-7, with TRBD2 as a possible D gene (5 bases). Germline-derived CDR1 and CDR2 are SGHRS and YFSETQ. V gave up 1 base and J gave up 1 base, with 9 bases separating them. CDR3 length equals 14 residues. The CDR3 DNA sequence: TGCGCCAGCAGCTTGTCTCGGGAATCCTACGAGCAGTACTTC. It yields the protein CASSLSRESYEQYF. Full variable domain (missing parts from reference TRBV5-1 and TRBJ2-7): KAGVTQTPRYLIKTRGQQVTLSCSPISGHRSVSWYQQTPGQGLQFLFEYFSETQRNKGNFPGRFSGRQFSNSRSEMNVSTLELGDSALYLCASSLSRESYEQYFGPGTRLTVT.

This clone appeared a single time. CDR3 nucleotide sequence: TGTGCCCGCGCGGACAGGGGTTGCGGCTACACCTTC. The encoded protein is CARADRGCGYTF. The chain combines TRBV6-6 with TRBJ1-2; 9 bases map to TRBD1. J lost 8 bases, V lost 11 bases, and 9 bases had no gene match. The CDR3 has 12 residues. Germline V gives CDR1 MNHNY, CDR2 SVGAGI (reference sequence).

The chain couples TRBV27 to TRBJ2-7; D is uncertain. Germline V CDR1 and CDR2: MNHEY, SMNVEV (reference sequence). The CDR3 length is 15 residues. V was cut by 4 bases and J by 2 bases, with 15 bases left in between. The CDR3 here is CASSSYSLGPYEQYF. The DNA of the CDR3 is TGTGCCAGCAGTTCCTACTCTCTAGGTCCCTACGAGCAGTACTTC.

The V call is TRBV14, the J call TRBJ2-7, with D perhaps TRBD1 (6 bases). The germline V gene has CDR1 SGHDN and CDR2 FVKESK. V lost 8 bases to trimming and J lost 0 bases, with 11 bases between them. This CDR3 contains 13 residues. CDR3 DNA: TGTGCCAGCCAGGACAGACACTCCTACGAGCAGTACTTC. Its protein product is CASQDRHSYEQYF.

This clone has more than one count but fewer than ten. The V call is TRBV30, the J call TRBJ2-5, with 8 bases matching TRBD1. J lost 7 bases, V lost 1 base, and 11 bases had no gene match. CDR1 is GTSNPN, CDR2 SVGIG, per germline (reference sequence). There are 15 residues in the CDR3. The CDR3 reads CAWSGGQGALGTQYF. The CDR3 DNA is TGTGCCTGGAGTGGAGGTCAGGGGGCCCTGGGGACCCAGTACTTC.

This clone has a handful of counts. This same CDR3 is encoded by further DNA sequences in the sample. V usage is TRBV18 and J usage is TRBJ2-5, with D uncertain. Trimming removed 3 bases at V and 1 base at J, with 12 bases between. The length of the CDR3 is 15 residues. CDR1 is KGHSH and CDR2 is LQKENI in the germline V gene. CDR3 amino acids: CASSPPGRSQETQYF. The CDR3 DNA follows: TGTGCCAGCTCACCTCCTGGACGGTCCCAAGAGACCCAGTACTTC.

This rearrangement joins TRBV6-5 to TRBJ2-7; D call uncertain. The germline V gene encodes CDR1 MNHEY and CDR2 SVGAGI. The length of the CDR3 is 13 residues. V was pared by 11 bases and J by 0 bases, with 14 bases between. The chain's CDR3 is CADWADSSYEQYF. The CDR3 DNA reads TGTGCCGACTGGGCCGATAGCTCCTACGAGCAGTACTTC.

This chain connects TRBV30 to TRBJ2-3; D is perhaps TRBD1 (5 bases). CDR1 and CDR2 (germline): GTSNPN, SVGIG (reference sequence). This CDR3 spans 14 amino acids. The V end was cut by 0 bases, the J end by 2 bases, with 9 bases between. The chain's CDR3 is CAWSVNRNTDTQYF. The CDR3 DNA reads TGTGCCTGGAGTGTGAACAGGAACACAGATACGCAGTATTTT.

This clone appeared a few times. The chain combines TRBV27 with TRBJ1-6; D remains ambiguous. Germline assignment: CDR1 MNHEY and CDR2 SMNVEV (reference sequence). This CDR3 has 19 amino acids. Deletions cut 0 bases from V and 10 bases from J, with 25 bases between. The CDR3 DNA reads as TGTGCCAGCAGTTTATCGGTTCGCACGATGGACGGACCGGGGTCACCCCTCCACTTT. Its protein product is CASSLSVRTMDGPGSPLHF.

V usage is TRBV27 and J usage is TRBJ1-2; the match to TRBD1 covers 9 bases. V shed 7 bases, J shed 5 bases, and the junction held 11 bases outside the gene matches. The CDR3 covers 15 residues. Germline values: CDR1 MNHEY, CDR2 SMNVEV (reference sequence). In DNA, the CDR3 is TGTGCCAGCAAAGTCAATTCCGGGACAGGGTATGGCTACACCTTC. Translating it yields CASKVNSGTGYGYTF.

CDR3 amino acids: CASSQDFAGDLAKNIQYF. In DNA form, the CDR3 reads TGCGCCAGCAGCCAAGATTTCGCAGGGGATCTAGCCAAAAACATTCAGTACTTC. V gene TRBV4-3 combines with J gene TRBJ2-4; TRBD1 might be the D (6 bases). The germline V gene has CDR1 LGHNA and CDR2 YSLEER. V dropped 0 bases and J dropped 0 bases, with 15 bases sitting between them. The CDR3 has 18 residues.

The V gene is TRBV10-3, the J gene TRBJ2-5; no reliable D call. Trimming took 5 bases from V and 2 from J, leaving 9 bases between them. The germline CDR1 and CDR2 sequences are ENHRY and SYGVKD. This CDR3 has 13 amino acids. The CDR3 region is CAISNRDQETQYF. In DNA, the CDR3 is TGTGCCATCAGTAATAGGGATCAAGAGACCCAGTACTTC.

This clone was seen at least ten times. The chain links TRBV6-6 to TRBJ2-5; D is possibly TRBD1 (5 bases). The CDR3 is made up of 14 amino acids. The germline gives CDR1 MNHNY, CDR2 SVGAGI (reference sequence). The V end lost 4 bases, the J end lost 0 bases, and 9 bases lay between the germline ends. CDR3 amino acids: CASSSPGYQETQYF. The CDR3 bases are TGTGCCAGCAGTTCACCAGGGTACCAAGAGACCCAGTACTTC.

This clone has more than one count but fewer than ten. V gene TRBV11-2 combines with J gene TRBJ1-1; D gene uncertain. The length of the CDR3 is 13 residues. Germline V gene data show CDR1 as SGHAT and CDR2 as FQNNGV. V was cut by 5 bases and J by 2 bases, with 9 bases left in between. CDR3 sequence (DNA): TGTGCCAGCAGCACAAGGGAAAACACTGAAGCTTTCTTT. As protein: CASSTRENTEAFF.

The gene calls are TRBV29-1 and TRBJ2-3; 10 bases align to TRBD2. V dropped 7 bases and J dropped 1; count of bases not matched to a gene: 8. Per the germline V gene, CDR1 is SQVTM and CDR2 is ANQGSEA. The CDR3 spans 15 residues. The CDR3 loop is CSAVPSGGGTDTQYF. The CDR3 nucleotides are TGCAGCGCCGTCCCCAGCGGGGGGGGCACAGATACGCAGTATTTT.

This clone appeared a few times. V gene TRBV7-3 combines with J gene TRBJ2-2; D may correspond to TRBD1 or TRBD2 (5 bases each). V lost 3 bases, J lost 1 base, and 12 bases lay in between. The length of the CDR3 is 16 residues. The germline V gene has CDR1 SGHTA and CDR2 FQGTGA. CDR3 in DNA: TGTGCCAGCAGCTTCTTCGGGGCGGGGAACACCGGGGAGCTGTTTTTT. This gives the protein CASSFFGAGNTGELFF.